These 30 T cell receptor beta chains originate from one sample sequenced in a study of regulatory T cells in long-lasting Graves disease. Documented time point: persistent/refractory GD, antithyroid drugs over 5 years with positive TRAb. The authors made the TCR library using RNA they extracted from PBMCs. With iRepertoire HTBI primers and Arm-PCR of CDR3 regions, TCR beta libraries were built. TCRdb independently ran MiXCR on the multiplex PCR reads; one entry per CDR3 protein. This sample carries under 450,000 distinct CDR3 sequences, around 22% of them seen once, and the ten largest clones take about 26%. This specimen was peripheral blood mononuclear cells (PBMCs), taken when the disease was refractory, from a patient treated with antithyroid drugs. These receptors were obtained from a female donor with Graves disease.

The sample holds a few counts of this clonotype. J is TRBJ1-1 and V is TRBV3-1; a possible D gene is TRBD1 (5 bases). V shed 3 bases and J shed 4 bases, with 12 bases lying between them. Germline values: CDR1 LGHDT, CDR2 YNNKEL (reference sequence). The CDR3 totals 14 residues. The DNA of the CDR3 is TGTGCCAGCAGCCAGCGGGGCATGGGCACTGAAGCTTTCTTT. This encodes CASSQRGMGTEAFF.

As regards this clonotype: A much larger clone differs by one base, so this may be a read error. The chain has TRBV10-3 and TRBJ1-1; TRBD1 matches 9 bases. J gave up 1 base and V 10 bases, and 7 bases lay outside the gene matches. This CDR3 is built from 14 residues. The germline CDR1 and CDR2 sequences are ENHRY and SYGVKD. The DNA for the CDR3 is TGTGCCACCAGGGGACAGGGCGGGAACACTGAAGCTTTCTTT. As protein: CATRGQGGNTEAFF.

This clonotype occurred many times. The rearrangement joins TRBV27 to TRBJ1-6; 7 bases fit TRBD1. CDR3 length equals 14 residues. Trimming removed 6 bases from V and 11 bases from J; junction bases left unmatched: 10. In germline, CDR1 is MNHEY, CDR2 SMNVEV (reference sequence). CDR3 coding DNA: TGTGCCAGCAGGTGGGACAGTCGTGCGACACCCCTCCACTTT. Amino acids: CASRWDSRATPLHF.

The chain uses TRBV19 and TRBJ2-7, with 7 bases identical to TRBD2. V gave up 5 bases and J gave up 4 bases; unmatched junction bases: 8. The CDR3 covers 14 residues. CDR1 is LNHDA and CDR2 is SQIVND in the germline V gene (reference sequence). The CDR3 DNA reads as TGTGCCAGTAGTTTCGGCGGGAGCCTGTACGAGCAGTACTTC. Its protein is CASSFGGSLYEQYF.

The J gene is TRBJ1-2, the V gene TRBV5-1; D remains ambiguous. CDR3 length: 11 amino acids. The ends were cut back, 4 bases at V and 8 bases at J, with 9 bases in the middle. CDR1 is SGHRS, CDR2 YFSETQ, per germline. Here the CDR3 DNA reads TGCGCCAGCAGCAACGGGGAAGGCTACACCTTC. It specifies CASSNGEGYTF.

In its sample, this clonotype was seen many times. The rearrangement uses TRBV12-3 or TRBV12-4 and TRBJ1-2; 8 bases agree with TRBD1. The CDR3 contains 13 residues. J gave up 4 bases and V 6 bases, and 4 bases lay outside the gene matches. CDR3 sequence (DNA): TGTGCCAGCAGAGGACAGGGCTTCTATGGCTACACCTTC. Protein: CASRGQGFYGYTF.

This clonotype has just a few counts. This CDR3 is CASSQALSAYEQYF. CDR3 DNA sequence: TGTGCCAGCAGCCAAGCGTTAAGTGCCTACGAGCAGTACTTC. The chain combines TRBV3-1 with TRBJ2-7; D uncertain. This CDR3 contains 14 residues. Germline V gives CDR1 LGHDT, CDR2 YNNKEL (reference sequence). V was cut by 1 base and J by 2 bases, with 9 bases left in between.

About this clonotype itself: A much larger clonotype is one base distant, so this may be a read error. This chain connects TRBV20-1 to TRBJ1-4, with D unresolved. CDR3 length: 15 residues. CDR1 DFQATT and CDR2 SNEGSKA come from the germline V gene (reference sequence). CDR3 loop: CSARDNARSIEKLVF. The CDR3 DNA reads TGCAGTGCTAGAGATAACGCCAGGTCGATTGAAAAACTGGTTTTT.

As for this clonotype: This may arise from a read error, as a much more abundant clone is one base away. The V gene is TRBV6-1, the J gene TRBJ1-1; D gene unclear. Germline V gene data show CDR1 as MNHNS and CDR2 as SASEGT. This CDR3 is 11 amino acids long. V was pared by 5 bases and J by 3 bases, with 4 bases between. CDR3: CASSRHTEAFF. In nucleotides, the CDR3 is TGTGCCAGCAGTCGGCACACTGAAGCTTTCTTT.

The chain employs TRBV3-2 and TRBJ1-2; TRBD1 reflects the table's D call only, with no check against the DNA. TRBV3-2 counts as a pseudogene. The CDR3 totals 17 residues. The CDR3 loop is CASSQGGQGQGATKINF. The CDR3 nucleotides are TGTGCCAGCAGCCAAGGGGGGCAGGGGCAGGGGGCGACGAAGATCAACTTC.

V gene TRBV10-3 combines with J gene TRBJ2-7; no reliable D call. V gave up 0 bases and J gave up 1 base, with 7 bases separating them. CDR3 length: 14 residues. Germline V gene data show CDR1 as ENHRY and CDR2 as SYGVKD. The CDR3 nucleotides are TGTGCCATCAGTGAGTCGGATGGGTCCTACGAGCAGTACTTC. This encodes CAISESDGSYEQYF.

This clonotype was detected only a few times. V is TRBV11-2 and J is TRBJ2-7, with D possibly called TRBD1 or TRBD2 (5 bases each). The CDR3 spans 15 residues. With 7 bases removed from V and 6 bases from J, the gap between germline ends came to 22 bases. From germline, CDR1 is SGHAT and CDR2 FQNNGV. The CDR3 DNA follows: TGTGCCAGCACCTTGGGATCGGGACCCAACGCCGAGCAGTACTTC. Translation gives CASTLGSGPNAEQYF. Full variable domain (outside the CDR3, taken from reference TRBV11-2 and TRBJ2-7): EAGVAQSPRYKIIEKRQSVAFWCNPISGHATLYWYQQILGQGPKLLIQFQNNGVVDDSQLPKDRFSAERLKGVDSTLKIQPAKLEDSAVYLCASTLGSGPNAEQYFGPGTRLTVT.

The table lists this clonotype with many counts. The gene calls are TRBV12-5 and TRBJ1-2; D perhaps matches TRBD1 (6 bases). The CDR3 totals 18 residues. Trimming took 3 bases from V and 3 from J, leaving 23 bases between them. In germline, CDR1 is LGHNT, CDR2 FRNRAP. CDR3 in DNA: TGTGCTAGTGGTTTTTTTCGGGGGACGGAGGGGGGATACTATGGCTACACCTTC. Its translation: CASGFFRGTEGGYYGYTF.

This clonotype turned up a few times. The CDR3 spells CASRLAGDLGTGELFF. The CDR3 DNA sequence: TGTGCCAGCAGACTAGCGGGGGACCTGGGCACCGGGGAGCTGTTTTTT. V and J are TRBV27 and TRBJ2-2; 11 bases line up with TRBD2. The CDR3 is made up of 16 amino acids. V trimming: 6 bases; J trimming: 4 bases; junction bases outside the gene matches: 7. Looked up from germline, CDR1 is MNHEY and CDR2 is SMNVEV (reference sequence).

This clonotype has only a few counts. J is TRBJ2-1 and V is TRBV9, with D hard to call. Germline loops: CDR1 SGDLS, CDR2 YYNGEE. This CDR3 spans 14 amino acids. V was shortened by 4 bases and J by 0 bases, with 8 bases between the two germline ends. The CDR3 here is CASSYGSSYNEQFF. Here the CDR3 DNA reads TGTGCCAGCAGCTACGGAAGCTCCTACAATGAGCAGTTCTTC.

The chain is built from TRBV19 and TRBJ2-2; 8 bases line up with TRBD1. The CDR3 spans 14 residues. V dropped 6 bases and J dropped 5; count of bases not matched to a gene: 5. Germline CDR1 is LNHDA and CDR2 is SQIVND (reference sequence). CDR3 region: CASSHRGYTGELFF. CDR3 DNA: TGTGCCAGTAGCCACAGGGGGTATACCGGGGAGCTGTTTTTT.

A word on this clonotype: A much larger clone lies a single base off, so this may be a read error. V is TRBV10-1 and J is TRBJ2-5; D tentatively reads TRBD1 or TRBD2 (5 bases each). The end of the DNA aligns better with TRBJ2-7, so the J call may be wrong. This CDR3 has 17 amino acids. The germline gives CDR1 WNHNN, CDR2 SYGVQD (reference sequence). The CDR3: CASSETHRDGGAYEQYF. CDR3 in DNA: TGCGCCAGCAGTGAGACCCACCGGGACGGTGGAGCCTACGAGCAGTACTTC.

This clonotype was recorded many times. CDR3 sequence (DNA): TGCGCCAGCGGCCCTCACCGTCGGCGGCTGAACACTGAAGCTTTCTTT. It specifies CASGPHRRRLNTEAFF. J is TRBJ1-1 and V is TRBV5-1; D ambiguous. Deletions cut 7 bases from V and 0 bases from J, with 19 bases between. Germline V gene sequence: CDR1 SGHRS, CDR2 YFSETQ. CDR3 size: 16 residues.

This clonotype has more than one count but fewer than ten. The V call is TRBV6-1, the J call TRBJ1-1, with 7 bases matching TRBD1. The trim removed 4 bases at V and 1 base at J, leaving 6 bases unmatched. CDR3 length equals 15 residues. From germline, CDR1 is MNHNS and CDR2 SASEGT. The CDR3 nucleotides are TGTGCCAGCAGTGCGTATAACAGGGGGAACACTGAAGCTTTCTTT. It encodes CASSAYNRGNTEAFF.

The sample holds a few counts of this clonotype. The gene calls are TRBV20-1 and TRBJ1-2, with a possible D match to TRBD1 (5 bases). The length of the CDR3 is 15 residues. Trimming took 1 base from V and 3 from J, leaving 15 bases between them. Germline values: CDR1 DFQATT, CDR2 SNEGSKA (reference sequence). The CDR3 sequence: CSARARGTAYYGYTF. CDR3 DNA: TGCAGTGCTAGAGCCCGGGGGACCGCGTACTATGGCTACACCTTC.

This clonotype occurred a few times. The CDR3 reads CATCETADSNQPQHF. CDR3 bases: TGTGCCACCTGTGAGACGGCGGATAGCAATCAGCCCCAGCATTTT. The rearrangement uses TRBV15 and TRBJ1-5; D is unclear. This CDR3 contains 15 residues. The germline gives CDR1 LNHNV, CDR2 YYDKDF (reference sequence). V lost 8 bases, J lost 0 bases, and 14 bases lay in between.

This clonotype has more than one count but fewer than ten. The rearrangement links TRBV12-3 or TRBV12-4 to TRBJ1-2; no clear D. CDR3 length: 15 residues. Trimming took 5 bases from V and 5 from J, leaving 18 bases between them. CDR3 DNA sequence: TGTGCCAGCAGTCCTTCCGGGAGAGGGATTTATGGCTACACCTTC. Residues: CASSPSGRGIYGYTF.

The chain is built from TRBV10-3 and TRBJ1-3; 7 bases are a match to TRBD1. Germline V gives CDR1 ENHRY, CDR2 SYGVKD. The V segment lost 0 bases and the J segment 2 bases; nucleotides outside the gene matches: 1. The CDR3 runs 15 residues. The CDR3 sequence: CAISESTGPGNTIYF. The CDR3 coding sequence is TGTGCCATCAGTGAGTCGACAGGGCCTGGAAACACCATATATTTT.

The chain recombines TRBV15 with TRBJ2-2, with 10 bases lining up with TRBD2. V lost 5 bases and J lost 4; bases outside the gene matches: 13. This CDR3 is built from 18 residues. Germline values: CDR1 LNHNV, CDR2 YYDKDF (reference sequence). CDR3 loop: CATSLLSFSGRFTGELFF. The CDR3, as DNA: TGTGCCACCAGCCTCCTATCCTTTAGCGGGAGGTTCACCGGGGAGCTGTTTTTT.

This clonotype was counted only a few times. The chain joins TRBV5-1 to TRBJ1-2; 10 bases line up with TRBD1. The CDR3 covers 18 residues. With 1 base clipped from V and 4 bases from J, the junction kept 13 bases outside the gene matches. The germline CDR1 and CDR2 sequences are SGHRS and YFSETQ. The CDR3 DNA reads as TGCGCCAGCAGCTTGTCTAGGACAGGGGGTGGATCGGGCTATGGCTACACCTTC. Translating it yields CASSLSRTGGGSGYGYTF.

The chain has TRBV30 and TRBJ2-7; maybe TRBD2 (5 bases). This CDR3 comprises 17 residues. Germline assignment: CDR1 GTSNPN and CDR2 SVGIG (reference sequence). The V and J ends lost 0 bases and 3 bases respectively, with 21 bases between them. The CDR3 nucleotides read TGTGCCTGGAGTGTAGGTAGTCGGGCAGGAGGATTCTACGAGCAGTACTTC. Amino acids: CAWSVGSRAGGFYEQYF.

This chain uses TRBV6-1 with TRBJ1-1; 9 bases line up with TRBD1. Germline V gene sequence: CDR1 MNHNS, CDR2 SASEGT. The CDR3 totals 14 residues. V was clipped by 6 bases and J by 7 bases; unmatched bases: 9. In nucleotides, the CDR3 is TGTGCCAGCAGAAGCCCACAGGGGGCCAGTGAAGCTTTCTTT. Its translation: CASRSPQGASEAFF.

This clonotype has more than one count but fewer than ten. The chain recombines TRBV28 with TRBJ1-3; D call uncertain. Trimming took off 3 bases at V and 0 bases at J, with 6 bases between the two ends. In germline, CDR1 is MDHEN, CDR2 SYDVKM. The CDR3 consists of 14 residues. The CDR3 here is CASSFRSSGNTIYF. The CDR3 bases are TGTGCCAGCAGTTTTAGGAGCTCTGGAAACACCATATATTTT.

Here the CDR3 reads CASTHGVVGPAGSYEQYF. For the CDR3, the DNA is TGTGCCAGCACTCACGGGGTCGTCGGGCCAGCGGGCTCCTACGAGCAGTACTTC. The V call is TRBV6-2 or TRBV6-3, the J call TRBJ2-7, with a tentative D call TRBD2 (6 bases). From germline, CDR1 is MNHEY and CDR2 SVGEGT. This CDR3 region has 18 residues. The V end lost 7 bases, the J end lost 0 bases, and 25 bases lay between the germline ends.

This chain connects TRBV6-1 to TRBJ1-3; D not certain. The germline V gene has CDR1 MNHNS and CDR2 SASEGT. Trimming cost V 4 bases and J 0 bases, with 7 bases left between them. The CDR3 length is 14 residues. The CDR3: CASSAGLSGNTIYF. CDR3 DNA: TGTGCCAGCAGTGCTGGCCTCTCTGGAAACACCATATATTTT.